This passage covers 29 T cell receptor beta chains from one sample sequenced in a study of cytomegalovirus exposure and HLA in healthy donors. Assay: immunoSEQ multiplex PCR; the TCRdb copy retains only in-frame clones and omits some. The sample contains roughly 220,000 clones, 65% to 85% of which appear only once. The sample was PBMCs. The receptors stem from a woman younger than 45 in good health and CMV-seropositive.

This clone was seen a single time. The V and J genes are TRBV29-1 and TRBJ2-7; 8 bases map to TRBD1. V lost 6 bases to trimming and J lost 6 bases; unmatched junction nucleotides: 13. The germline gives CDR1 SQVTM, CDR2 ANQGSEA. CDR3 length: 14 residues. CDR3 protein: CSVTRTGSRSEQYF. CDR3 nucleotides: TGCAGCGTGACAAGGACAGGGAGTAGGAGCGAGCAGTACTTC.

J is TRBJ1-2 and V is TRBV5-1; D is unresolved. The germline V gene encodes CDR1 SGHRS and CDR2 YFSETQ. The CDR3 length is 17 residues. The V end lost 1 base, the J end lost 4 bases, and 20 bases lay between the germline ends. CDR3 nucleotide sequence: TGCGCCAGCAGCTTGACGCCCGCCCTAGTGACAATCTATGGCTACACCTTC. Translating gives CASSLTPALVTIYGYTF.

The rearrangement uses TRBV6-1 and TRBJ1-1; TRBD1 aligns across 9 bases. This CDR3 is built from 14 residues. Germline V gene data show CDR1 as MNHNS and CDR2 as SASEGT. V gave up 4 bases and J gave up 4 bases; unmatched junction bases: 4. The CDR3 protein is CASSGDRGTTEAFF. Written as DNA, the CDR3 is TGTGCCAGCAGTGGCGACAGGGGGACCACTGAAGCTTTCTTT.

This sequence joins TRBV4-3 and TRBJ2-1, with TRBD2 matching 7 bases. The CDR3 runs to 15 residues. V lost 1 base and J lost 7; bases outside the gene matches: 7. The germline gives CDR1 LGHNA, CDR2 YSLEER. This chain's CDR3 is CASSQAFGRSNEQFF. DNA for the CDR3: TGCGCCAGCAGCCAAGCTTTCGGGAGGAGTAATGAGCAGTTCTTC.

The chain couples TRBV29-1 to TRBJ1-1; D might be TRBD1 (6 bases). Germline CDR1 is SQVTM and CDR2 is ANQGSEA. The CDR3 is 13 amino acids. Trimming removed 7 bases at V and 6 bases at J, with 18 bases between. CDR3 sequence: CSATGWGSSEAFF. CDR3 coding DNA: TGCAGCGCCACAGGGTGGGGTTCGTCTGAAGCTTTCTTT.

The chain links TRBV9 to TRBJ2-1; TRBD1 is a possible D gene (6 bases). Germline V lookup: CDR1 SGDLS, CDR2 YYNGEE. Trimming pared 0 bases from V and 4 bases from J, leaving 20 bases between. The CDR3 spans 18 residues. The CDR3 is CASSVVPSEGVLYNEQFF. DNA of the CDR3: TGTGCCAGCAGCGTAGTACCAAGCGAGGGGGTGTTGTACAATGAGCAGTTCTTC.

The DNA of the CDR3 is TGTGCCAGCAACCGGGCTAGCGGGAGGAATGAGCAGTTCTTC. Protein sequence: CASNRASGRNEQFF. The gene calls are TRBV27 and TRBJ2-1, with TRBD2 matching 11 bases. Germline assignment: CDR1 MNHEY and CDR2 SMNVEV (reference sequence). This CDR3 region has 14 residues. V dropped 7 bases and J dropped 7; count of bases not matched to a gene: 6.

The table lists this clone with a few counts. This chain joins TRBV7-3 and TRBJ2-7; 8 bases agree with TRBD1. V lost 5 bases, J lost 5 bases, and 11 bases stayed unmatched. The V gene's germline CDR1 is SGHTA and CDR2 FQGTGA. The CDR3 loop spans 15 amino acids. CDR3 amino acids: CASSQIRQGANEQYF. CDR3 in DNA: TGTGCCAGCAGCCAAATACGCCAGGGGGCAAACGAGCAGTACTTC.

V usage is TRBV27 and J usage is TRBJ2-7, with 8 bases lining up with TRBD1. V shed 3 bases and J 2 bases; nucleotides not matched to a gene: 6. CDR1 is MNHEY and CDR2 is SMNVEV in the germline V gene (reference sequence). The CDR3 sequence is 15 residues long. For the CDR3, the DNA is TGTGCCAGCAGTTTGCTTGGGACAGGACCCTACGAGCAGTACTTC. Its protein product is CASSLLGTGPYEQYF.

The sample holds a few counts of this clone. The chain couples TRBV5-1 to TRBJ1-1; D remains unclear. The germline gives CDR1 SGHRS, CDR2 YFSETQ. V lost 1 base and J 0 bases, leaving 4 bases between the germline ends. The CDR3 length is 13 residues. The CDR3 region is CASSLRLNTEAFF. The CDR3 nucleotides are TGCGCCAGCAGCTTGCGGTTGAACACTGAAGCTTTCTTT.

The CDR3 is CASSDSYEQYF. The DNA for the CDR3 is TGTGCCAGCAGCGACTCCTACGAGCAGTACTTC. The rearrangement links TRBV7-2 to TRBJ2-7; D not resolved. This CDR3 is built from 11 residues. Trimming removed 5 bases at V and 0 bases at J, with 2 bases between. CDR1 is SGHTA, CDR2 FQGNSA, per germline.

The chain recombines TRBV29-1 with TRBJ2-7; 7 nucleotides align to TRBD2. The ends lost 6 bases at V and 8 bases at J; junction bases unmatched: 7. CDR3 length: 11 residues. Germline CDR1 SQVTM, CDR2 ANQGSEA. CDR3: CSVVGLEQQYF. As DNA, the CDR3 is TGCAGCGTCGTAGGACTAGAACAGCAGTACTTC.

This clone showed up just a few times. V is TRBV6-4 and J is TRBJ2-2, with D maybe TRBD1 (5 bases). The CDR3 is 15 amino acids. Germline-derived CDR1 and CDR2 are MRHNA and SNTAGT. The germline V and J ends were trimmed by 0 bases and 5 bases, with 10 bases remaining between them. The CDR3 coding sequence is TGTGCCAGCAGTGACTCAGGGGATGGAACCGGGGAGCTGTTTTTT. Amino acid sequence: CASSDSGDGTGELFF.

The chain employs TRBV30 and TRBJ2-4; tentative D call: TRBD1 (5 bases). The CDR3 sequence is 13 residues long. Germline assignment: CDR1 GTSNPN and CDR2 SVGIG (reference sequence). V was cut by 3 bases and J by 9 bases, with 15 bases left in between. The CDR3 sequence is CAWSKRGLGIQYF. The DNA of the CDR3 is TGTGCCTGGAGCAAAAGGGGTCTGGGCATTCAGTACTTC.

The chain recombines TRBV27 with TRBJ2-1; 8 bases agree with TRBD1. V gave up 5 bases and J gave up 12 bases; unmatched junction bases: 12. CDR1 MNHEY and CDR2 SMNVEV come from the germline V gene (reference sequence). The CDR3 is 14 amino acids. The CDR3 is CASSPANMDRVQFF. The CDR3 coding sequence is TGTGCCAGCAGTCCCGCAAACATGGACAGGGTGCAGTTCTTC.

V and J are TRBV2 and TRBJ2-2; 7 bases align to TRBD2. There are 14 residues in the CDR3. The germline V gene encodes CDR1 SNHLY and CDR2 FYNNEI. The V and J ends lost 8 bases and 0 bases, in that order; junction bases with no gene match: 3. The CDR3 nucleotides are TGTGCCAGCGGGGGGGGACCGAACACCGGGGAGCTGTTTTTT. The encoded protein is CASGGGPNTGELFF. The full variable domain, completed using reference TRBV2 and TRBJ2-2, is EPEVTQTPSHQVTQMGQEVILRCVPISNHLYFYWYRQILGQKVEFLVSFYNNEISEKSEIFDDQFSVERPDGSNFTLKIRSTKLEDSAMYFCASGGGPNTGELFFGEGSRLTVL.

The V gene is TRBV5-8, the J gene TRBJ2-5; D not resolved. CDR1 and CDR2 (germline): SGHTS, YDEGEE. V was shortened by 1 base and J by 3 bases, with 10 bases between the two germline ends. This CDR3 has 14 residues. For the CDR3, the DNA is TGTGCCAGCAGCTTGAGGGCAGCCAAAGAGACCCAGTACTTC. It codes for CASSLRAAKETQYF.

This chain joins TRBV11-3 and TRBJ2-2, with 7 bases that match TRBD2. CDR1 is SGHNT, CDR2 YENEEA, per germline. Trimming at V came to 4 bases and at J to 1 base, leaving 15 bases not matched to a gene. This CDR3 has 19 residues. CDR3 sequence (DNA): TGTGCCAGCAGCTACGGGGGGTCGGCGGGAGTGGGGAACACCGGGGAGCTGTTTTTT. This translates into CASSYGGSAGVGNTGELFF.

The genes are TRBV6-5 and TRBJ1-1; 8 bases match TRBD1. V gave up 2 bases and J gave up 5 bases; unmatched junction bases: 10. In germline, CDR1 is MNHEY, CDR2 SVGAGI. This CDR3 contains 16 residues. DNA for the CDR3: TGTGCCAGCAGTTACCCAACCGGGACAGGAAGTACTGAAGCTTTCTTT. This gives the protein CASSYPTGTGSTEAFF.

The chain joins TRBV7-9 to TRBJ2-4; 10 bases are a match to TRBD2. Germline CDR1 and CDR2: SEHNR and FQNEAQ (reference sequence). The CDR3 has 19 residues. V lost 2 bases and J lost 0; bases outside the gene matches: 10. CDR3 in amino acids: CASSLFRLAGDVAKNIQYF. CDR3 nucleotides: TGTGCCAGCAGCTTATTTCGGCTAGCGGGGGATGTAGCCAAAAACATTCAGTACTTC.

The chain has TRBV27 and TRBJ1-1; 9 nucleotides match TRBD1. V dropped 8 bases and J dropped 6; count of bases not matched to a gene: 7. The CDR3 has 13 amino acids. Germline CDR1 and CDR2: MNHEY and SMNVEV (reference sequence). CDR3 sequence reads: CASRRDRESEAFF. The CDR3 nucleotides read TGTGCCAGCCGTAGGGACAGGGAATCTGAAGCTTTCTTT.

The chain employs TRBV27 and TRBJ2-7; 7 bases are a match to TRBD2. V lost 5 bases and J lost 6; bases outside the gene matches: 7. The CDR3 runs to 13 residues. Germline V gene data show CDR1 as MNHEY and CDR2 as SMNVEV (reference sequence). The CDR3 sequence: CASSPRGGTEQYF. The DNA of the CDR3 is TGTGCCAGCAGTCCCCGGGGAGGGACCGAGCAGTACTTC.

The V call is TRBV9, the J call TRBJ1-1, with unresolved D. The CDR3 loop spans 14 amino acids. Between the trimmed V and J ends, which lost 0 bases and 5 bases, there was a span of 11 bases. CDR1 is SGDLS, CDR2 YYNGEE, per germline. The CDR3: CASSVVSTDTEAFF. The CDR3 nucleotides are TGTGCCAGCAGCGTAGTTAGTACTGATACTGAAGCTTTCTTT.

V gene TRBV10-3 combines with J gene TRBJ2-7; 7 bases are a match to TRBD2. The CDR3 spans 15 residues. Germline V lookup: CDR1 ENHRY, CDR2 SYGVKD. J was trimmed by 4 bases and V by 0 bases; bases with no gene match: 6. CDR3 amino acids: CAISESGGSGYEQYF. In nucleotides, the CDR3 is TGTGCCATCAGTGAGTCGGGCGGGAGCGGTTACGAGCAGTACTTC.

This clone has a single count. J is TRBJ1-1 and V is TRBV15, with D perhaps matching TRBD1 (5 bases). The CDR3 consists of 12 residues. Germline lookup yields CDR1 LNHNV and CDR2 YYDKDF (reference sequence). The V and J ends lost 10 bases and 0 bases respectively, with 9 bases between them. The DNA for the CDR3 is TGTGCCATCGGGGCATTGAACACTGAAGCTTTCTTT. Translated, it gives CAIGALNTEAFF. Full variable domain (remainder filled in from reference TRBV15 and TRBJ1-1): DAMVIQNPRYQVTQFGKPVTLSCSQTLNHNVMYWYQQKSSQAPKLLFHYYDKDFNNEADTPDNFQSRRPNTSFCFLDIRSPGLGDTAMYLCAIGALNTEAFFGQGTRLTVV.

This chain links TRBV27 with TRBJ2-1; weak D call: TRBD1 (5 bases). Germline CDR1 is MNHEY and CDR2 is SMNVEV (reference sequence). Trimming removed 2 bases from V and 1 base from J, with 15 bases in between. The CDR3 spans 17 residues. CDR3 in amino acids: CASSLTGLRGSYNEQFF. CDR3 sequence (DNA): TGTGCCAGCAGTTTAACGGGCCTTAGGGGTTCCTACAATGAGCAGTTCTTC.

V usage is TRBV18 and J usage is TRBJ2-7; tentative D call: TRBD1 (5 bases). Germline CDR1 KGHSH, CDR2 LQKENI. The CDR3 has 13 residues. Between the trimmed V and J ends, which lost 4 bases and 6 bases, there was a span of 13 bases. The CDR3 DNA sequence: TGTGCCAGCTCACAAATTTCAACAGGCGAGCAGTACTTC. It is translated as CASSQISTGEQYF.

The chain is built from TRBV9 and TRBJ2-1, with D uncertain. The germline CDR1 and CDR2 sequences are SGDLS and YYNGEE. This CDR3 is built from 12 residues. Trimming took off 0 bases at V and 7 bases at J, with 5 bases between the two ends. The CDR3 loop reads CASSVERNEQFF. CDR3 bases: TGTGCCAGCAGCGTAGAGAGGAATGAGCAGTTCTTC.

The rearrangement joins TRBV30 to TRBJ2-5, with a weak D call TRBD1 (5 bases). Germline CDR1 and CDR2: GTSNPN and SVGIG (reference sequence). This CDR3 comprises 13 residues. V was shortened by 4 bases and J by 5 bases, with 14 bases between the two germline ends. Here the CDR3 reads CAWTEGAGETQYF. DNA for the CDR3: TGTGCCTGGACGGAAGGGGCAGGGGAGACCCAGTACTTC.